This T cell receptor (beta chain) stems from a study of OX40 agonist ivuxolimab in advanced cancers. In the study overall: Three partial responders included one hepatocellular carcinoma patient and two cutaneous melanoma patients.

CDR3 length equals 15 residues. In germline, CDR1 is GTSNPN, CDR2 SVGIG (reference sequence). V dropped 5 bases and J dropped 7; count of bases not matched to a gene: 14. TCRdb keeps only in-frame clones here, not all; method: immunoSEQ multiplex PCR. The data contain about 7,300 clones, roughly 80% of them singletons. On this clone itself: Its target is unknown.

Any history of autoimmune disease or systemic immunosuppression disqualified patients. General study findings and limits: There were, on average, more expanded clones in CD8+ T cells than in CD4+.

The TCR originated in an adult with an advanced solid tumor such as melanoma, head and neck, liver or kidney cancer. This chain connects TRBV30 to TRBJ1-2; 9 positions agree with TRBD1. The sequencing here drew on CD4+ or CD8+ T cells sorted from blood, taken in a trial of the OX40 agonist ivuxolimab. The CDR3, as DNA: TGTGCCTGGGCCCGGCCGGGACAGGGTGTTTTTGGCTACACCTTC. The encoded protein is CAWARPGQGVFGYTF.